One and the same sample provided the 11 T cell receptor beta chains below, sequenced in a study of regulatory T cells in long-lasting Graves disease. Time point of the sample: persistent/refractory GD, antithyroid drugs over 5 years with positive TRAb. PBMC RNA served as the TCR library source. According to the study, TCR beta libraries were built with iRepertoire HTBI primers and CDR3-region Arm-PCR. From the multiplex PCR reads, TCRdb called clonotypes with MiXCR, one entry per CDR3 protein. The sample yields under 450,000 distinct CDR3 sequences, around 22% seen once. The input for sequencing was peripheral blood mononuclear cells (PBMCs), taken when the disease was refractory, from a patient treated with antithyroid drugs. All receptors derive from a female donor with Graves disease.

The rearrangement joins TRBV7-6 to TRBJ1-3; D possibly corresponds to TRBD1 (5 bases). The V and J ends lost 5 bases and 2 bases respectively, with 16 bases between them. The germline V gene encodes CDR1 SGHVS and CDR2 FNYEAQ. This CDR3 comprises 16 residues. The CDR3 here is CASSLGDSRPGNTIYF. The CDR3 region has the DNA TGTGCCAGCAGCCTAGGGGACTCCCGACCTGGAAACACCATATATTTT.

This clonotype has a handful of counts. The CDR3 region is CSVNPGQGDEKLFF. The CDR3, as DNA: TGCAGCGTTAACCCGGGACAGGGAGATGAAAAACTGTTTTTT. The chain is built from TRBV29-1 and TRBJ1-4; 9 bases line up with TRBD1. V dropped 5 bases and J dropped 6; count of bases not matched to a gene: 7. The CDR3 is made up of 14 amino acids. The V gene's germline CDR1 is SQVTM and CDR2 ANQGSEA.

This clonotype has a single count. CDR3 residues: CASSHSLADTGELFF. The DNA for the CDR3 is TGTGCCAGCTCACATTCGTTAGCGGACACCGGGGAGCTGTTTTTT. The chain uses TRBV18 and TRBJ2-2; D may be TRBD2 (6 bases). CDR1 is KGHSH, CDR2 LQKENI, per germline. This CDR3 comprises 15 residues. Trimming left V 4 bases short and J 3 bases short, with 12 bases between.

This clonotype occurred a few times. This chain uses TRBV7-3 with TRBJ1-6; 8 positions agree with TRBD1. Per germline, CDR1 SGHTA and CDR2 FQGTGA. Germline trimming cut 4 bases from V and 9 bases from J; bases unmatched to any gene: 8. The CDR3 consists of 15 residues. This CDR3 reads CASSSTGDNSSPLHF. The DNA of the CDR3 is TGTGCCAGCAGCTCGACAGGGGATAATAGTTCACCCCTCCACTTT.

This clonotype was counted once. CDR3 in DNA: TGTGCCTGGGGCCGAACAGGGGGCAACTATGGCTACACCTTC. Its protein is CAWGRTGGNYGYTF. V is TRBV30 and J is TRBJ1-2, with TRBD1 matching 9 bases. This CDR3 is 14 amino acids long. The ends lost 5 bases at V and 2 bases at J; junction bases unmatched: 6. The V gene's germline CDR1 is GTSNPN and CDR2 SVGIG (reference sequence). Combining the CDR3 with reference TRBV30 and TRBJ1-2 gives the whole variable domain SQTIHQWPATLVQPVGSPLSLECTVEGTSNPNLYWYRQAAGRGLQLLFYSVGIGQISSEVPQNLSASRPQDRQFILSSKKLLLSDSGFYLCAWGRTGGNYGYTFGSGTRLTVV.

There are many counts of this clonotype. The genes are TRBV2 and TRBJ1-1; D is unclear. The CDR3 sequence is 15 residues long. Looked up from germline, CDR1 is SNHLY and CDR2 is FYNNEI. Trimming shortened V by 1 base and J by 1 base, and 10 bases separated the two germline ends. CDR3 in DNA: TGTGCCAGCAGTGAAGTGGTTCTGACGAACACTGAAGCTTTCTTT. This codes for CASSEVVLTNTEAFF. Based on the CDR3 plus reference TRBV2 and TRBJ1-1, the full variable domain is EPEVTQTPSHQVTQMGQEVILRCVPISNHLYFYWYRQILGQKVEFLVSFYNNEISEKSEIFDDQFSVERPDGSNFTLKIRSTKLEDSAMYFCASSEVVLTNTEAFFGQGTRLTVV.

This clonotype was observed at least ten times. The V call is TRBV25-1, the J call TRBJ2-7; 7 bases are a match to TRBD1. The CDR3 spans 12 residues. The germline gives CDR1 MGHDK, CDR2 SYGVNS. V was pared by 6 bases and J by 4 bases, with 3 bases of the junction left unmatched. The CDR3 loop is CASSDREYEQYF. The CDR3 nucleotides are TGTGCCAGCAGCGACAGGGAATACGAGCAGTACTTC.

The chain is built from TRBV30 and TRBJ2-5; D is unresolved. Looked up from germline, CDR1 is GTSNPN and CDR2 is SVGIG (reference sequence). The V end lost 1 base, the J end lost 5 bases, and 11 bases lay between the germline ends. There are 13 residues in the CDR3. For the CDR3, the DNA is TGTGCCTGGAGTGCCCCTGCGGCGGAGACCCAGTACTTC. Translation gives CAWSAPAAETQYF.

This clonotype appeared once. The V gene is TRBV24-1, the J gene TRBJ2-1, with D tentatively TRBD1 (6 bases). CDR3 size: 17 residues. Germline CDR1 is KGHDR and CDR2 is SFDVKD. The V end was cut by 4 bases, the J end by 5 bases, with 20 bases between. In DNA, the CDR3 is TGTGCCACCAGTGAGCCGACCGGGACACCGGGTGACAATGAGCAGTTCTTC. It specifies CATSEPTGTPGDNEQFF.

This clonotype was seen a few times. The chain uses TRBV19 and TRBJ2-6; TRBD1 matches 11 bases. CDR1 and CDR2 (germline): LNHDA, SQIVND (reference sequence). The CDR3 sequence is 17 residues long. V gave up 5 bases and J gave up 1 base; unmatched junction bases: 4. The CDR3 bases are TGTGCCAGTAGTGCAGGACAGGGGGCTTCTGGGGCCAACGTCCTGACTTTC. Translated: CASSAGQGASGANVLTF.

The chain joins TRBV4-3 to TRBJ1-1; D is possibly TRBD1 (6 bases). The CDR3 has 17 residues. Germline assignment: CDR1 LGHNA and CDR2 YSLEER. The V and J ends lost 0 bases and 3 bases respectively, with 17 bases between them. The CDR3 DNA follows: TGCGCCAGCAGCCAAGATAGAATGAGACAGGTTTACACTGAAGCTTTCTTT. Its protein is CASSQDRMRQVYTEAFF.